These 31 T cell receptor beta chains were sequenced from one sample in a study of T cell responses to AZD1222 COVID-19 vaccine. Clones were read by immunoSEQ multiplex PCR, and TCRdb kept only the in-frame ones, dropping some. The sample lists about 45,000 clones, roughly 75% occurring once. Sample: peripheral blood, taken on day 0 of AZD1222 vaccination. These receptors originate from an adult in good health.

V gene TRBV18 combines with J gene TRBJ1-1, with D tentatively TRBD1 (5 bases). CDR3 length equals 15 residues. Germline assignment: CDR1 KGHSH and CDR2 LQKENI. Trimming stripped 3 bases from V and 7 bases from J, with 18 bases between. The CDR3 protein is CASSPGEGSWNEAFF. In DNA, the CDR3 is TGTGCCAGCTCACCCGGGGAGGGGAGCTGGAATGAAGCTTTCTTT.

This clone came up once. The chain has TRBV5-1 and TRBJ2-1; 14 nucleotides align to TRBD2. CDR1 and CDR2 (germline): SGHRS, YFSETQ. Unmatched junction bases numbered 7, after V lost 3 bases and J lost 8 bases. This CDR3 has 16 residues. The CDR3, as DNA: TGCGCCAGCAGCTCGGGACTAGCGGGGGAGGTCGATGAGCAGTTCTTC. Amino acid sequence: CASSSGLAGEVDEQFF.

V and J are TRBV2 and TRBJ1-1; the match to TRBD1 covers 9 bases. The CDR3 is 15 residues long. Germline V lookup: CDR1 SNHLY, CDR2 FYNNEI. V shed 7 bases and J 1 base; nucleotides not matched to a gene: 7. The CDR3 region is CASTTPGQGNTEAFF. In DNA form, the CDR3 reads TGTGCCAGCACCACTCCGGGACAGGGGAACACTGAAGCTTTCTTT.

The chain's CDR3 is CASRLQANTEAFF. CDR3 in DNA: TGTGCCAGCAGACTCCAGGCAAACACTGAAGCTTTCTTT. The J gene is TRBJ1-1, the V gene TRBV6-5, with no clear D. Trimming shortened V by 6 bases and J by 2 bases, and 10 bases separated the two germline ends. Germline V gives CDR1 MNHEY, CDR2 SVGAGI. This CDR3 is 13 amino acids long.

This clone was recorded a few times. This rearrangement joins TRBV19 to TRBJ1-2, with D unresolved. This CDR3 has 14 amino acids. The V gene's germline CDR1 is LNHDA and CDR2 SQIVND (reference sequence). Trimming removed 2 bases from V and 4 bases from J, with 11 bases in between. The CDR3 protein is CASSIKNGLYGYTF. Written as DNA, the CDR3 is TGTGCCAGTAGTATAAAGAACGGCCTCTATGGCTACACCTTC.

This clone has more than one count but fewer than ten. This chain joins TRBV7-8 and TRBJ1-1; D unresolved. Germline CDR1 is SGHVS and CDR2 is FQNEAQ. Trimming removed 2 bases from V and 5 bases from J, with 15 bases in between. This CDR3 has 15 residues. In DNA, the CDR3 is TGTGCCAGCAGCTTAAAGGGTCAAGGGAGGACTGAAGCTTTCTTT. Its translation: CASSLKGQGRTEAFF.

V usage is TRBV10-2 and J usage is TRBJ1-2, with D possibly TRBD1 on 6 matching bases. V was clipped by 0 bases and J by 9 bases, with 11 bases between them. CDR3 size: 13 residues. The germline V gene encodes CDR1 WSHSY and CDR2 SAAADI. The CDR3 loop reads CASSESHGGSYTF. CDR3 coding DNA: TGCGCCAGCAGTGAGTCTCACGGGGGCAGCTACACCTTC.

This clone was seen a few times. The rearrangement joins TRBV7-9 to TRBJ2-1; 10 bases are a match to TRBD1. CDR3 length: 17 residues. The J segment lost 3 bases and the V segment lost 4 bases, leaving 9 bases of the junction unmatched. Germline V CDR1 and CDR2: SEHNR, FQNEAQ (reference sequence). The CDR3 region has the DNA TGTGCCAGCAGCTCACCACCGACAGGGGGCGACTACAATGAGCAGTTCTTC. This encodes CASSSPPTGGDYNEQFF.

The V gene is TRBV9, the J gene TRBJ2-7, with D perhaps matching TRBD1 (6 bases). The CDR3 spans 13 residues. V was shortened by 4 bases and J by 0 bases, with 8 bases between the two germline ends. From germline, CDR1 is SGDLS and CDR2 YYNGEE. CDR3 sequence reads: CASSRDTSYEQYF. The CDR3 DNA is TGTGCCAGCAGCCGGGACACCTCCTACGAGCAGTACTTC. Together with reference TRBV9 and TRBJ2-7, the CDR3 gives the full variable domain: DSGVTQTPKHLITATGQRVTLRCSPRSGDLSVYWYQQSLDQGLQFLIQYYNGEERAKGNILERFSAQQFPDLHSELNLSSLELGDSALYFCASSRDTSYEQYFGPGTRLTVT.

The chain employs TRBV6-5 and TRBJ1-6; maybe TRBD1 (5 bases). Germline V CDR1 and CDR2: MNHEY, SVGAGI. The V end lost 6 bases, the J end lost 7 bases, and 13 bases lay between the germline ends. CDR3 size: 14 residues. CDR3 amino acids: CASSEGSRNSPLHF. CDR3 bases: TGTGCCAGCAGCGAGGGGAGCAGGAATTCACCCCTCCACTTT.

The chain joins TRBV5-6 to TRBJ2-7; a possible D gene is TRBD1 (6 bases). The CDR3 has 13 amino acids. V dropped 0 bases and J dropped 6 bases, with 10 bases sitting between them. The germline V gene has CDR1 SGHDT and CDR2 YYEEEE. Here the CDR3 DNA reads TGTGCCAGCAGCTTGGACAGGGTAGCCGAGCAGTACTTC. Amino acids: CASSLDRVAEQYF.

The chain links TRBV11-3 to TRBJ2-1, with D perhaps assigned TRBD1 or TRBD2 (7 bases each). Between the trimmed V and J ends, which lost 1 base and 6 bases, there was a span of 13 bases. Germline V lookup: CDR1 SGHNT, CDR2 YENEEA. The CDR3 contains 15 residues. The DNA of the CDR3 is TGTGCCAGCAGCTTAGGGCAGGGGGGGCTCAATGAGCAGTTCTTC. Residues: CASSLGQGGLNEQFF.

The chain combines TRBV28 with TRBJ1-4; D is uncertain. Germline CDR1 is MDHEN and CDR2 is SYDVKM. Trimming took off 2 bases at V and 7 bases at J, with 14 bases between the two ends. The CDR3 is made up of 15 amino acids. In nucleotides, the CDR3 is TGTGCCAGCAGTTTAATGGTGGGCTGGAGTGAAAAACTGTTTTTT. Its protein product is CASSLMVGWSEKLFF.

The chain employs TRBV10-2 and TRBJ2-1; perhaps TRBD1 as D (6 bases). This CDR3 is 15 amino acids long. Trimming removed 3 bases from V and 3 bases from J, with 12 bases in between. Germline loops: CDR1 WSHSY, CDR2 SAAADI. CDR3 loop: CASSDPPRGYNEQFF. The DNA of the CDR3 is TGCGCCAGCAGTGACCCACCCAGGGGCTACAATGAGCAGTTCTTC.

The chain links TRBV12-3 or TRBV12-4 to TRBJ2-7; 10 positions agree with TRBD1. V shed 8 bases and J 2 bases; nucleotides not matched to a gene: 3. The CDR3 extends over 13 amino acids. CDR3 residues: CASRTGGTYEQYF. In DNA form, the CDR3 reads TGTGCCAGCCGGACAGGGGGGACCTACGAGCAGTACTTC.

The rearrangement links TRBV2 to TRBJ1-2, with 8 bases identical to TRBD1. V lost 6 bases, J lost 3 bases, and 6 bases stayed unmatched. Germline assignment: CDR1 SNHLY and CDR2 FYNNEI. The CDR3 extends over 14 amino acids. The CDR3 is CASRSQGADYGYTF. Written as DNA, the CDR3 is TGTGCCAGCAGAAGTCAGGGGGCCGACTATGGCTACACCTTC.

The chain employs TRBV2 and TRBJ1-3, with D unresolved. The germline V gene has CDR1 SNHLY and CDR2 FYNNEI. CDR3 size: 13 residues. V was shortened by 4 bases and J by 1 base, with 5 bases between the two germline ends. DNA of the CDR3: TGTGCCAGCAGTGTCAGTTCTGGAAACACCATATATTTT. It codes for CASSVSSGNTIYF.

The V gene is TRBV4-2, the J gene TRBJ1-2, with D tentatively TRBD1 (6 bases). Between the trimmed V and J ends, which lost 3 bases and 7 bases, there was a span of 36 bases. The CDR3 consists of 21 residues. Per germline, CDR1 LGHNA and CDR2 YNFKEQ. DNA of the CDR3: TGTGCCAGCAGCCATCCCACGGCAGGGGCGCCCGGGTTACCCTCTCTATCTGGCTACACCTTC. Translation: CASSHPTAGAPGLPSLSGYTF.

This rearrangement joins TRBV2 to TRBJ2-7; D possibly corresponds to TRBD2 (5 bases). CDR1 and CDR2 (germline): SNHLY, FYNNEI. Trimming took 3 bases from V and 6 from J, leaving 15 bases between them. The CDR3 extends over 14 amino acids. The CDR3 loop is CASSDGSSSAEQYF. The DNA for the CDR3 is TGTGCCAGCAGTGATGGGAGTTCTTCGGCCGAGCAGTACTTC.

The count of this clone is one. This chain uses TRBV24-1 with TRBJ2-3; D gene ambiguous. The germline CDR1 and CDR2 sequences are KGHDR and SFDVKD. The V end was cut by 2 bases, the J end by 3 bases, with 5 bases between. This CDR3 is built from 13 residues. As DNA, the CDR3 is TGTGCCACCAGTGATTACCCGACAGATACGCAGTATTTT. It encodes CATSDYPTDTQYF.

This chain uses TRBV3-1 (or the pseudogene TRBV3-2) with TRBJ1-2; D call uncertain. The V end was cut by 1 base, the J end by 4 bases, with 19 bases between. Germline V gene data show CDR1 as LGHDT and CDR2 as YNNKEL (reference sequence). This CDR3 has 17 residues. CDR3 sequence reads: CASSQGALSRILYGYTF. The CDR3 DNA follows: TGTGCCAGCAGCCAAGGGGCCCTCAGCCGGATTCTCTATGGCTACACCTTC.

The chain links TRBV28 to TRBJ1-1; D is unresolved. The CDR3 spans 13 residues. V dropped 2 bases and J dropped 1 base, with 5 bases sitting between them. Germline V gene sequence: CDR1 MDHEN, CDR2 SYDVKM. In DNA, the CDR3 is TGTGCCAGCAGTTTAGTGGGGAACACTGAAGCTTTCTTT. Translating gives CASSLVGNTEAFF.

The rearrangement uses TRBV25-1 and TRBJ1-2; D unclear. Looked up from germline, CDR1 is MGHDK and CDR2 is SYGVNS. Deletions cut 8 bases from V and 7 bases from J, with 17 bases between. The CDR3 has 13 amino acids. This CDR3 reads CASSFGHTSGYTF. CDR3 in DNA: TGTGCCAGCTCATTCGGGCATACTTCTGGCTACACCTTC.

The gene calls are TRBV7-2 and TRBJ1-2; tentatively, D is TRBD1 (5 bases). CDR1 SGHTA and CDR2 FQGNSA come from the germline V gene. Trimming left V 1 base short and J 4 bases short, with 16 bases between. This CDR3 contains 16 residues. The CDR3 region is CASSLGGEQASYGYTF. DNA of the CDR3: TGTGCCAGCAGCTTAGGGGGGGAACAGGCTTCCTATGGCTACACCTTC.

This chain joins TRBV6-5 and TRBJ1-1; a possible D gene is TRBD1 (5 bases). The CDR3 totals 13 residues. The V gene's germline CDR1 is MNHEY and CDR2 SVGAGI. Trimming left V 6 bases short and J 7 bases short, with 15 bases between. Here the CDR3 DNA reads TGTGCCAGCAGCCTACAGGAGGGCGGTGAAGCTTTCTTT. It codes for CASSLQEGGEAFF.

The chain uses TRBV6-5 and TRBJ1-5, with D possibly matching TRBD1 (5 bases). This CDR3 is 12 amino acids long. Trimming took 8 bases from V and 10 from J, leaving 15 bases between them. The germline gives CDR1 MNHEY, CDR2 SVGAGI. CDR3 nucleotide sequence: TGTGCCAGCCGACCTGGGCAGGGTCCCCAGCATTTT. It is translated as CASRPGQGPQHF.

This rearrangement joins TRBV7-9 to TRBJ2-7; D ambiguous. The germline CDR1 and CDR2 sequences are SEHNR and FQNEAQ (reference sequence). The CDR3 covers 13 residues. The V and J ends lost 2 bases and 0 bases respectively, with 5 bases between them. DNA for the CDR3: TGTGCCAGCAGCTTAACCGACTCCTACGAGCAGTACTTC. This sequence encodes CASSLTDSYEQYF.

The CDR3, as DNA: TGTGCCAGCAGCTTAGACAGGCGTAACACTGAAGCTTTCTTT. Its translation is CASSLDRRNTEAFF. The V gene is TRBV11-3, the J gene TRBJ1-1; D remains unclear. With 0 bases removed from V and 2 bases from J, the gap between germline ends came to 7 bases. CDR1 and CDR2 from the germline V gene are SGHNT and YENEEA. The CDR3 runs to 14 residues.

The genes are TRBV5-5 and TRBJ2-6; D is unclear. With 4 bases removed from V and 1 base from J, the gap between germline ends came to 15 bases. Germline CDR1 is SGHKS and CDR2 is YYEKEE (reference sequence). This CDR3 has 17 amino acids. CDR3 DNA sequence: TGTGCCAGCAGCCCCGGGTGGAGAGCGTCTGGGGCCAACGTCCTGACTTTC. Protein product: CASSPGWRASGANVLTF.

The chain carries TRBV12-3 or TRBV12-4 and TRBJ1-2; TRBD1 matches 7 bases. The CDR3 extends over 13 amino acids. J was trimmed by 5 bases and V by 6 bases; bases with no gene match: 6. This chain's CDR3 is CASSPDREYGYTF. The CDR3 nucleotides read TGTGCCAGCAGCCCTGACAGGGAGTATGGCTACACCTTC.

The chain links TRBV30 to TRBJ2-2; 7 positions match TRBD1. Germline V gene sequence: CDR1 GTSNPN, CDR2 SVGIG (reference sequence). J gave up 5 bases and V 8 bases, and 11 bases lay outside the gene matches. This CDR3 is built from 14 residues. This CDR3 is CARQLKGATGELFF. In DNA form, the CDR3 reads TGTGCCCGTCAATTGAAGGGGGCTACCGGGGAGCTGTTTTTT.